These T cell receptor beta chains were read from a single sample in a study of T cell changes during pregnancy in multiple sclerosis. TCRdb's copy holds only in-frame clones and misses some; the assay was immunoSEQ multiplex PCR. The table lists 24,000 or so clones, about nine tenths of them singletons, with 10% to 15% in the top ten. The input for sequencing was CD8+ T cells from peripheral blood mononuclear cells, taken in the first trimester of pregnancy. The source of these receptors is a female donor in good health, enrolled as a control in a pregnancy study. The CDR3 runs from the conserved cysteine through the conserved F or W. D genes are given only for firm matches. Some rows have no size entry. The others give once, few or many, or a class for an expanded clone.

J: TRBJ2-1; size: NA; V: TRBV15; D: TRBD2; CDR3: CATSRGLAGGRHEQFF; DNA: TGTGCCACCAGCAGAGGACTAGCGGGAGGACGGCATGAGCAGTTCTTC
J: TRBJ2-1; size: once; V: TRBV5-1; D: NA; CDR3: CASSLGLGSAYNEQFF; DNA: TGCGCCAGCAGCTTGGGTCTCGGGAGCGCCTACAATGAGCAGTTCTTC
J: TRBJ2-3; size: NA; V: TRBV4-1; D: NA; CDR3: CASSRRWTSTDTQYF; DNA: TGCGCCAGCAGCCGGCGGTGGACTAGCACAGATACGCAGTATTTT
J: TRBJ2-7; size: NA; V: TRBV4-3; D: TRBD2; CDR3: CASSQAPVAGGTYEQYF; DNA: TGCGCCAGCAGCCAAGCCCCAGTAGCGGGAGGCACCTACGAGCAGTACTTC
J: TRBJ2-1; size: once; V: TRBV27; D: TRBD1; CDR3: CASSPRTGKEYNEQFF; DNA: TGTGCCAGCAGTCCCAGGACAGGGAAGGAGTACAATGAGCAGTTCTTC
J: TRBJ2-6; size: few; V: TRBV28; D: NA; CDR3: CASSFAISGEVGANVLTF; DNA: TGTGCCAGCAGTTTTGCCATTAGCGGTGAGGTGGGGGCCAACGTCCTGACTTTC
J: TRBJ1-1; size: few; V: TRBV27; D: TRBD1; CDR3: CASSHRGHNTEAFF; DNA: TGTGCCAGCAGCCACAGGGGACACAACACTGAAGCTTTCTTT
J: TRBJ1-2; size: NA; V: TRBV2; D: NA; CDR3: CASNPGQQGFADGYTF; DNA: TGTGCCAGCAATCCAGGACAACAGGGTTTCGCGGATGGCTACACCTTC
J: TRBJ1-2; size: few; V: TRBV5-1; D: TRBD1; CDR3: CASSVGTGKHAYGYTF; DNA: TGCGCCAGCAGCGTCGGGACAGGGAAGCATGCCTATGGCTACACCTTC
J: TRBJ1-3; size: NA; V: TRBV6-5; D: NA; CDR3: CASKEISGNTIYF; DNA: TGTGCCAGCAAGGAGATCTCTGGAAACACCATATATTTT
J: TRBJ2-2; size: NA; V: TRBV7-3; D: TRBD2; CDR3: CASSLFPSGNFDTGELFF; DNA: TGTGCCAGCAGCTTATTTCCTAGCGGGAACTTTGACACCGGGGAGCTGTTTTTT
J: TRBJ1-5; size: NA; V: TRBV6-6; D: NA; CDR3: CASSFGAGNQPQHF; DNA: TGTGCCAGCAGTTTTGGGGCCGGCAATCAGCCCCAGCATTTT
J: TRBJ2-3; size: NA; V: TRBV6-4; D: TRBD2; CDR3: CASSKTSGGADTQYF; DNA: TGTGCCAGCAGTAAAACTAGCGGGGGGGCCGATACGCAGTATTTT
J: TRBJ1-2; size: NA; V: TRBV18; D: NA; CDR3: CASSPPQGASYGYTF; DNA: TGTGCCAGCTCACCACCCCAAGGGGCGAGCTATGGCTACACCTTC
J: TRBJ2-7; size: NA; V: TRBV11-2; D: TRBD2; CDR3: CASSQGTSGGNYEQYF; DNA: TGTGCCAGCAGCCAAGGGACTAGCGGGGGTAACTACGAGCAGTACTTC
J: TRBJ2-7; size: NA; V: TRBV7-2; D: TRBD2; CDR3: CASSSPSTSGSYEQYF; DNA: TGTGCCAGCAGCTCTCCTTCCACTAGCGGGAGTTACGAGCAGTACTTC
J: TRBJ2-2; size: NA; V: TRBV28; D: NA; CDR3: CASSRAGVETGELFF; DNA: TGTGCCAGCAGCAGGGCAGGGGTTGAAACCGGGGAGCTGTTTTTT
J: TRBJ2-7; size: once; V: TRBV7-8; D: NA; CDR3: CASSLGLAYEQYF; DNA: TGTGCCAGCAGCTTGGGACTGGCCTACGAGCAGTACTTC
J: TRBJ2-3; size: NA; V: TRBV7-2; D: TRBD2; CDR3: CASSYLAGGPGDTQYF; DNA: TGTGCCAGCAGTTACCTAGCGGGAGGGCCGGGAGATACGCAGTATTTT
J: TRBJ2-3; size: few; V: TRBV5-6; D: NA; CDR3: CASNTMFSTDTQYF; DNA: TGTGCCAGCAACACCATGTTCAGCACAGATACGCAGTATTTT
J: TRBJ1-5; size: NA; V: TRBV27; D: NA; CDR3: CASSFPGNQPQHF; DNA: TGTGCCAGCAGTTTCCCGGGAAATCAGCCCCAGCATTTT
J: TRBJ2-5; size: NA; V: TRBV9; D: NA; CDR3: CASSVGGGPQETQYF; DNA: TGTGCCAGCAGCGTCGGGGGAGGACCTCAAGAGACCCAGTACTTC
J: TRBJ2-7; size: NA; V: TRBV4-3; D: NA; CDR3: CASSQEIPGSSAYEQYF; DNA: TGCGCCAGCAGCCAAGAAATCCCCGGGAGTAGCGCCTACGAGCAGTACTTC
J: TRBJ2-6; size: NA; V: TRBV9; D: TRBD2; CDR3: CASSVDPSGSSGANVLTF; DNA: TGTGCCAGCAGCGTAGATCCTAGCGGGAGCTCTGGGGCCAACGTCCTGACTTTC
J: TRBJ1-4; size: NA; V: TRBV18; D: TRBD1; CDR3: CASSSTGADEKLFF; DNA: TGTGCCAGCTCGTCCACAGGGGCGGATGAAAAACTGTTTTTT
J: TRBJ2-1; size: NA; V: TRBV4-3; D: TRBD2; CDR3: CASSQDILAGEDGSYNEQFF; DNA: TGCGCCAGCAGCCAAGATATACTAGCGGGAGAAGACGGCTCCTACAATGAGCAGTTCTTC
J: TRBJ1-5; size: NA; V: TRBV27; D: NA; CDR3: CASSLSGASNQPQHF; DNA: TGTGCCAGCAGTTTATCAGGGGCCTCCAATCAGCCCCAGCATTTT
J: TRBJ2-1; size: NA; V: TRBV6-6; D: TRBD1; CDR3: CASSAPGQGWNEQFF; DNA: TGTGCCAGCAGTGCGCCGGGACAGGGGTGGAATGAGCAGTTCTTC
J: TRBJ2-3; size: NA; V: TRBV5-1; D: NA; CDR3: CASSRRGGLTDTQYF; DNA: TGCGCCAGCAGCCGGAGGGGGGGCCTCACAGATACGCAGTATTTT
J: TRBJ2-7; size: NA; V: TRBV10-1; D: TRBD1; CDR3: CASSDRGLEQYF; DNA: TGCGCCAGCAGTGACAGGGGGCTTGAGCAGTACTTC
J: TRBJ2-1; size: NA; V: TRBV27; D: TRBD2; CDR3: CASSSVRTSGDENEQFF; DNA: TGTGCCAGCAGTTCCGTCAGGACTAGCGGAGATGAAAATGAGCAGTTCTTC
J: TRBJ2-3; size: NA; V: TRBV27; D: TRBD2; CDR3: CASSPGTSGLRWGTDTQYF; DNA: TGTGCCAGCAGTCCCGGGACTAGCGGCCTAAGATGGGGCACAGATACGCAGTATTTT
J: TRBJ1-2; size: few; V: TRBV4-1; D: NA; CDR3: CASSQAQGYTF; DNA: TGCGCCAGCAGCCAAGCCCAGGGCTACACCTTC
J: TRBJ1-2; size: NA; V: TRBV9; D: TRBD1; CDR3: CASSVGDSWGYTF; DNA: TGTGCCAGCAGCGTAGGGGACAGCTGGGGCTACACCTTC
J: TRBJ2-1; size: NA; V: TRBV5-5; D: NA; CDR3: CASSFVLAALGNEQFF; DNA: TGTGCCAGCAGCTTTGTGCTGGCCGCCCTTGGCAATGAGCAGTTCTTC
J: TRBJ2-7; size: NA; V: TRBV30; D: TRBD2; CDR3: CAWSSGNYEQYF; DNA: TGTGCCTGGAGTAGCGGGAACTACGAGCAGTACTTC
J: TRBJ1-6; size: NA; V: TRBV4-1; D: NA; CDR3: CASSQGMGSSPLHF; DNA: TGCGCCAGCAGCCAAGGGATGGGGAGTTCACCCCTCCACTTT
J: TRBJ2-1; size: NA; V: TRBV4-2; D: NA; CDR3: CASSLRDNEQFF; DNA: TGTGCCAGCAGCCTCCGGGACAATGAGCAGTTCTTC
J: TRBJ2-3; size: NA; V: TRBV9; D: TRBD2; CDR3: CASSPGTSGTGTDTQYF; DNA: TGTGCCAGCAGCCCCGGGACTAGCGGGACTGGCACAGATACGCAGTATTTT
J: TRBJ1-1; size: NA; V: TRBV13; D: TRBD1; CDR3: CASSYTGGGDTEAFF; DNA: TGTGCCAGCAGCTACACAGGGGGAGGTGACACTGAAGCTTTCTTT
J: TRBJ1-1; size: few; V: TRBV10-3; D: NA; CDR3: CAITGAANTEAFF; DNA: TGTGCCATCACCGGAGCAGCGAACACTGAAGCTTTCTTT